A single sample gave rise to the 13 T cell receptor beta chains below, sequenced in a study of CD8+ T cells in alopecia areata. Documented treatment: oral pan-JAK inhibitor, 5-10 mg twice daily. RNA, once extracted, was reverse transcribed into cDNA for use as the sequencing template. Produced via immunoSEQ multiplex PCR; TCRdb's table is partial and in-frame only. The sample comprises about 200,000 clones, nearly 60% of which are singletons, and about 5.5% rests with the top ten. The specimen was CD4+ T cells sorted from blood, collected at week 24, from a patient treated with tofacitinib. The receptors were gathered from a human donor with alopecia areata.

V and J are TRBV5-1 and TRBJ1-1; no clear D gene. The length of the CDR3 is 17 residues. The germline CDR1 and CDR2 sequences are SGHRS and YFSETQ. Trimming shortened V by 1 base and J by 5 bases, and 21 bases separated the two germline ends. CDR3 protein: CASSLLFLRWEVTEAFF. The CDR3 nucleotides read TGCGCCAGCAGCTTGTTATTCTTACGGTGGGAAGTGACTGAAGCTTTCTTT.

This clone was seen once. The chain has TRBV9 and TRBJ2-7; TRBD2 matches at 8 bases. This CDR3 has 15 amino acids. V lost 3 bases to trimming and J lost 4 bases; unmatched junction nucleotides: 9. Germline assignment: CDR1 SGDLS and CDR2 YYNGEE. CDR3 nucleotide sequence: TGTGCCAGCAGCGGGAAGGGTAGCGGGGCATACGAGCAGTACTTC. Encoded protein: CASSGKGSGAYEQYF.

The chain joins TRBV29-1 to TRBJ2-2; D possibly corresponds to TRBD2 (6 bases). The CDR3 loop spans 13 amino acids. Trimming removed 3 bases from V and 7 bases from J, with 12 bases in between. CDR1 and CDR2 (germline): SQVTM, ANQGSEA. In DNA form, the CDR3 reads TGCAGCGTTGATGCGGGGACGAGCGGGGAGCTGTTTTTT. Translated: CSVDAGTSGELFF.

The J gene is TRBJ1-2, the V gene TRBV4-1; 9 bases match TRBD1. V dropped 2 bases and J dropped 8; count of bases not matched to a gene: 3. There are 13 residues in the CDR3. Germline CDR1 and CDR2: MGHRA and YSYEKL. CDR3 sequence: CASSQRDRAGYTF. The CDR3 DNA is TGCGCCAGCAGCCAAAGGGACAGGGCCGGCTACACCTTC.

The rearrangement uses TRBV4-3 and TRBJ2-3; TRBD2 matches 8 bases. In germline, CDR1 is LGHNA, CDR2 YSLEER. V was pared by 0 bases and J by 0 bases, with 8 bases of the junction left unmatched. The CDR3 totals 18 residues. CDR3 sequence reads: CASSQDPRSGTSTDTQYF. The DNA of the CDR3 is TGCGCCAGCAGCCAAGATCCCCGTAGCGGGACCAGCACAGATACGCAGTATTTT.

The chain employs TRBV15 and TRBJ2-5; D might be TRBD2 (5 bases). Per the germline V gene, CDR1 is LNHNV and CDR2 is YYDKDF (reference sequence). The V end lost 1 base, the J end lost 3 bases, and 6 bases lay between the germline ends. The CDR3 contains 13 residues. The CDR3: CATSRAGEETQYF. In DNA form, the CDR3 reads TGTGCCACCAGCAGAGCCGGGGAAGAGACCCAGTACTTC.

In this sample, this clone turned up once. The CDR3 coding sequence is TGCAGCGTTGAAGGAGACAGGGGCTCCTACAATGAGCAGTTCTTC. It codes for CSVEGDRGSYNEQFF. The chain employs TRBV29-1 and TRBJ2-1, with 8 nucleotides matching TRBD1. The CDR3 length is 15 residues. Germline CDR1 SQVTM, CDR2 ANQGSEA. V lost 1 base and J lost 0; bases outside the gene matches: 2.

This clone occurred a few times. V gene TRBV29-1 combines with J gene TRBJ2-5, with 8 bases aligning to TRBD2. This CDR3 contains 13 residues. Germline V lookup: CDR1 SQVTM, CDR2 ANQGSEA. The ends lost 8 bases at V and 1 base at J; junction bases unmatched: 6. CDR3 residues: CSSRLASQETQYF. The CDR3 nucleotides are TGCAGCAGCAGACTAGCGTCCCAAGAGACCCAGTACTTC.

The V gene is TRBV29-1, the J gene TRBJ1-1; D unresolved. The germline V and J ends were trimmed by 4 bases and 0 bases, with 15 bases remaining between them. Germline V gives CDR1 SQVTM, CDR2 ANQGSEA. The CDR3 contains 15 residues. The chain's CDR3 is CSVGRAHRMNTEAFF. CDR3 DNA sequence: TGCAGCGTTGGAAGGGCCCACCGAATGAACACTGAAGCTTTCTTT.

This clone was counted only a few times. The rearrangement joins TRBV27 to TRBJ2-3, with 9 nucleotides matching TRBD2. V trimming: 0 bases; J trimming: 0 bases; junction bases outside the gene matches: 1. The CDR3 covers 16 residues. The V gene's germline CDR1 is MNHEY and CDR2 SMNVEV (reference sequence). DNA of the CDR3: TGTGCCAGCAGTTTATCCACTAGCGGGAGCACAGATACGCAGTATTTT. It specifies CASSLSTSGSTDTQYF.

V usage is TRBV5-1 and J usage is TRBJ2-7, with a weak D call TRBD1 (5 bases). CDR1 and CDR2 (germline): SGHRS, YFSETQ. The V and J ends lost 2 bases and 5 bases respectively, with 14 bases between them. The CDR3 extends over 14 amino acids. Here the CDR3 reads CASSFGHLRDEQYF. DNA for the CDR3: TGCGCCAGCAGCTTCGGACACCTTCGCGACGAGCAGTACTTC.

This clone was picked up one time. V gene TRBV7-9 combines with J gene TRBJ1-1, with D possibly matching TRBD1 (5 bases). This CDR3 region has 12 residues. Germline CDR1 is SEHNR and CDR2 is FQNEAQ (reference sequence). The ends were cut back, 8 bases at V and 0 bases at J, with 7 bases in the middle. This CDR3 reads CASGTMNTEAFF. Here the CDR3 DNA reads TGTGCCAGCGGGACGATGAACACTGAAGCTTTCTTT.

The DNA of the CDR3 is TGTGCCAGCAGCCTAACCGGGACTAGCGGCAAAGAGACCCAGTACTTC. It specifies CASSLTGTSGKETQYF. The V and J genes are TRBV7-7 and TRBJ2-5, with 11 bases identical to TRBD2. The CDR3 has 16 amino acids. Germline CDR1 reads SSHAT; CDR2 reads FNYEAQ (reference sequence). J gave up 3 bases and V 5 bases, and 8 bases lay outside the gene matches.